The T cell receptor beta chain described here comes from a study of shared clonotypes between healthy human individuals. Details on this clone: Its antigen is as yet unknown. This same CDR3 is encoded by further DNA sequences in the sample.

Measured with immunoSEQ multiplex PCR; TCRdb has only the in-frame clones, and not every one. The sample has about 1 million clones, roughly 75% seen once. V lost 6 bases and J 2 bases, leaving 7 bases between the germline ends. Germline V gene data show CDR1 as MNHEY and CDR2 as SVGAGI. The CDR3 totals 12 residues. General observations from the study: An effect of sequencing depth on clonotype sharing among donors was expected. Sharing across four donors was highest in naive CD4 (roughly 5%) and lowest in memory CD8 (around 0.4%).

The clonotype originates from a man younger than 35 in good health. Material for sequencing was memory CD4+ T cells sorted from blood. Subset denoted: CD45RA-negative fraction. The chain employs TRBV6-5 and TRBJ2-5; D is perhaps TRBD1 (6 bases). CDR3 region: CASRTGQETQYF. DNA for the CDR3: TGTGCCAGCAGAACAGGGCAAGAGACCCAGTACTTC.